Sequencing of this TCR beta chain was carried out in a study of CD8 T cells in ankylosing spondylitis. Study-level findings and limits: A motif of 7 to 9 highly homologous TCR beta variants was seen as apparently characteristic of ankylosing spondylitis blood.

The CDR3 extends over 17 amino acids. Trimming removed 4 bases from V and 0 bases from J, with 13 bases in between. TCRdb re-called the 5' RACE reads through MiXCR, storing one row per CDR3 protein. The sample contains about 480,000 distinct CDR3 sequences, roughly 18% of which appear only once. This clonotype has a count of ten or more. As yet, its antigen is unknown. The receptor was derived from a male donor with ankylosing spondylitis. V and J are TRBV12-3 or TRBV12-4 and TRBJ2-6; D is tentatively TRBD1 or TRBD2 (6 bases each). Sequencing was done on a sample of blood, either unsorted or a sorted T cell fraction (not recorded which). For the CDR3, the DNA is TGTGCCAGCAGTTGGGTAGGGGGGAACTCTGGGGCCAACGTCCTGACTTTC. Translation gives CASSWVGGNSGANVLTF.